The 31 T cell receptor beta chains below come from one sample, sequenced in a study of CD8 T cells in ankylosing spondylitis. TCRdb analysed the 5' RACE reads with MiXCR anew, one entry per CDR3 protein. Of around 130,000 distinct CDR3 sequences in the sample, 7% are singletons; the top ten hold 12%. The sample was blood, either unsorted or a sorted T cell fraction (not recorded which). Every receptor here comes from a male donor with ankylosing spondylitis or in good health (not recorded which).

The table lists this clonotype with many counts. The chain employs TRBV7-2 and TRBJ2-5; D is possibly TRBD2 (6 bases). This CDR3 region has 13 residues. V was shortened by 1 base and J by 5 bases, with 8 bases between the two germline ends. Germline V gene data show CDR1 as SGHTA and CDR2 as FQGNSA. The CDR3 spells CASSLGGGETQYF. In nucleotides, the CDR3 is TGTGCCAGCAGCTTAGGGGGAGGCGAGACCCAGTACTTC.

This clonotype was seen repeatedly, ten times or more. The chain links TRBV5-1 to TRBJ1-1, with 8 bases lining up with TRBD1. There are 14 residues in the CDR3. Trimming removed 0 bases from V and 3 bases from J; junction bases left unmatched: 1. Germline values: CDR1 SGHRS, CDR2 YFSETQ. CDR3 region: CASSLVTGDTEAFF. The DNA for the CDR3 is TGCGCCAGCAGCTTGGTGACAGGGGACACTGAAGCTTTCTTT.

In this sample, this clonotype turned up many times. The V gene is TRBV29-1, the J gene TRBJ2-1; TRBD1 or TRBD2 may be the D gene (5 bases each). The CDR3 consists of 14 residues. With 7 bases removed from V and 4 bases from J, the gap between germline ends came to 17 bases. The germline CDR1 and CDR2 sequences are SQVTM and ANQGSEA. The CDR3 DNA reads TGCAGCGGGGCCCCGGGGCAGGGATACAATGAGCAGTTCTTC. Its translation: CSGAPGQGYNEQFF.

This rearrangement joins TRBV5-1 to TRBJ1-1; D gene uncertain. Looked up from germline, CDR1 is SGHRS and CDR2 is YFSETQ. Trimming stripped 4 bases from V and 3 bases from J, with 10 bases between. The CDR3 runs 13 residues. The CDR3 nucleotides read TGCGCCAGCAGCCCGGCCCTGGACACTGAAGCTTTCTTT. Residues: CASSPALDTEAFF.

This clonotype was picked up many times. The chain uses TRBV11-1 and TRBJ2-1; the match to TRBD2 covers 11 bases. The germline CDR1 and CDR2 sequences are SGHAT and FQDESV (reference sequence). The CDR3 contains 20 residues. The junction had 17 bases not matched to a gene; V was cut back by 5 bases and J by 2 bases. In DNA, the CDR3 is TGTGCCAGCAGCACAGCAACAACTAGCGGGGGTCAATTCACCTACAATGAGCAGTTCTTC. It encodes CASSTATTSGGQFTYNEQFF.

This clonotype appeared many times. The chain combines TRBV5-1 with TRBJ1-1, with TRBD1 as a possible D gene (6 bases). Germline V CDR1 and CDR2: SGHRS, YFSETQ. Between the trimmed V and J ends, which lost 0 bases and 3 bases, there was a span of 12 bases. This CDR3 contains 15 residues. CDR3 bases: TGCGCCAGCAGCTTGGATTTAAGGGGGGACACTGAAGCTTTCTTT. This sequence encodes CASSLDLRGDTEAFF.

At least ten counts were recorded for this clonotype. The chain employs TRBV11-2 and TRBJ2-2; D gene unclear. Germline lookup yields CDR1 SGHAT and CDR2 FQNNGV. The CDR3 totals 14 residues. The germline V and J ends were trimmed by 3 bases and 0 bases, with 5 bases remaining between them. CDR3 sequence reads: CASSLGTNTGELFF. The CDR3 bases are TGTGCCAGCAGCTTGGGAACGAACACCGGGGAGCTGTTTTTT.

This clonotype was detected ten times or more. The V call is TRBV20-1, the J call TRBJ1-4, with D tentatively TRBD1 (5 bases). The CDR3 length is 11 residues. The germline gives CDR1 DFQATT, CDR2 SNEGSKA (reference sequence). V lost 5 bases and J lost 11, with 12 bases in between. CDR3 in amino acids: CSAGWRGKLFF. The CDR3 DNA follows: TGCAGTGCTGGCTGGCGGGGGAAACTGTTTTTT.

The table lists this clonotype with many counts. The genes are TRBV29-1 and TRBJ1-1; D might be TRBD1 (5 bases). V was clipped by 6 bases and J by 0 bases, with 11 bases between them. This CDR3 comprises 13 residues. Germline V lookup: CDR1 SQVTM, CDR2 ANQGSEA. The CDR3 is CSVTRQLNTEAFF. In DNA form, the CDR3 reads TGCAGCGTGACGAGACAGTTGAACACTGAAGCTTTCTTT.

This chain links TRBV29-1 with TRBJ2-7; D is undetermined. The V and J ends lost 3 bases and 2 bases respectively, with 8 bases between them. In germline, CDR1 is SQVTM, CDR2 ANQGSEA. The CDR3 loop spans 12 amino acids. CDR3 nucleotide sequence: TGCAGCGTTGAGACTGGAACCTACGAGCAGTACTTC. Protein product: CSVETGTYEQYF.

This clonotype has at least ten counts. As DNA, the CDR3 is TGTGCCAGCTCCCCCGGGGGGGAGTCCACCGGGGAGCTGTTTTTT. Protein: CASSPGGESTGELFF. V gene TRBV12-3 or TRBV12-4 combines with J gene TRBJ2-2; 8 nucleotides line up with TRBD2. The CDR3 length is 15 residues. With 8 bases clipped from V and 4 bases from J, the junction kept 9 bases outside the gene matches.

V is TRBV5-1 and J is TRBJ2-7, with no clear D. The CDR3 spans 14 residues. Trimming removed 6 bases at V and 1 base at J, with 14 bases between. Germline CDR1 reads SGHRS; CDR2 reads YFSETQ. CDR3 DNA sequence: TGCGCCAGCAAGGAGAGCGATTGGTCCTACGAGCAGTACTTC. Its translation: CASKESDWSYEQYF.

Ten or more counts support this clonotype. The chain carries TRBV7-6 and TRBJ2-1; no clear D gene. Germline V gives CDR1 SGHVS, CDR2 FNYEAQ. The CDR3 consists of 15 residues. Trimming removed 7 bases from V and 0 bases from J, with 13 bases in between. The CDR3 sequence is CASTPSGDSYNEQFF. In nucleotides, the CDR3 is TGTGCCAGCACCCCTTCGGGTGACTCCTACAATGAGCAGTTCTTC. Variable domain in full (rest from reference TRBV7-6 and TRBJ2-1): GAGVSQSPRYKVTKRGQDVALRCDPISGHVSLYWYRQALGQGPEFLTYFNYEAQQDKSGLPNDRFSAERPEGSISTLTIQRTEQRDSAMYRCASTPSGDSYNEQFFGPGTRLTVL.

This clonotype was picked up many times. The V and J genes are TRBV20-1 and TRBJ1-5, with 9 bases lining up with TRBD1. The germline V gene encodes CDR1 DFQATT and CDR2 SNEGSKA (reference sequence). V dropped 4 bases and J dropped 5; count of bases not matched to a gene: 9. The CDR3 runs to 15 residues. CDR3 sequence (DNA): TGCAGTGCTAAAGCACAGGACAGGGGACATCAGCCCCAGCATTTT. It is translated as CSAKAQDRGHQPQHF.

This clonotype appeared many times. V is TRBV29-1 and J is TRBJ2-7; D possibly corresponds to TRBD1 (7 bases). The CDR3 length is 13 residues. Trimming pared 7 bases from V and 6 bases from J, leaving 19 bases between. CDR1 is SQVTM, CDR2 ANQGSEA, per germline. The CDR3 bases are TGCAGCGCAGCAGGGGGGAATGTAGGCGAGCAGTACTTC. The encoded protein is CSAAGGNVGEQYF.

This clonotype was observed many times. The rearrangement links TRBV18 to TRBJ2-3; D possibly corresponds to TRBD1 (6 bases). The ends were cut back, 2 bases at V and 3 bases at J, with 9 bases in the middle. The CDR3 consists of 14 residues. Germline CDR1 reads KGHSH; CDR2 reads LQKENI. Written as DNA, the CDR3 is TGTGCCAGCTCACCAGACAGGTGGACAGATACGCAGTATTTT. Translating gives CASSPDRWTDTQYF.

This clonotype was seen repeatedly, ten times or more. This rearrangement joins TRBV7-9 to TRBJ2-3; D perhaps matches TRBD2 (6 bases). V lost 1 base to trimming and J lost 5 bases, with 10 bases between them. The length of the CDR3 is 14 residues. The V gene's germline CDR1 is SEHNR and CDR2 FQNEAQ (reference sequence). The CDR3 coding sequence is TGTGCCAGCAGCTTAGGGACTATCGGAGATACGCAGTATTTT. Its protein is CASSLGTIGDTQYF.

This clonotype was seen many times. The chain is built from TRBV10-3 and TRBJ2-3, with 13 nucleotides matching TRBD2. The ends lost 4 bases at V and 7 bases at J; junction bases unmatched: 14. Looked up from germline, CDR1 is ENHRY and CDR2 is SYGVKD. The CDR3 consists of 18 residues. CDR3 in amino acids: CAISGSLGLAGPMYTQYF. The CDR3 nucleotides are TGTGCCATCAGTGGTTCTTTGGGACTAGCGGGGCCGATGTATACGCAGTATTTT.

This clonotype was counted many times. The V gene is TRBV20-1, the J gene TRBJ1-1; D gene unclear. Between the trimmed V and J ends, which lost 8 bases and 0 bases, there was a span of 22 bases. The germline V gene encodes CDR1 DFQATT and CDR2 SNEGSKA (reference sequence). The CDR3 loop spans 16 amino acids. The CDR3 loop reads CSPRRPSFPMNTEAFF. The CDR3 nucleotides read TGCAGTCCCCGACGGCCCTCTTTCCCCATGAACACTGAAGCTTTCTTT.

Ten or more counts support this clonotype. Written as DNA, the CDR3 is TGTGCCAGCAGCCCGTGGACAGCTGATGGCTACACCTTC. As protein: CASSPWTADGYTF. The chain uses TRBV5-4 and TRBJ1-2, with D maybe TRBD1 (6 bases). Germline CDR1 is SGHNT and CDR2 is YYREEE (reference sequence). Trimming took off 4 bases at V and 6 bases at J, with 13 bases between the two ends. CDR3 length: 13 residues.

This clonotype was observed many times. The chain joins TRBV29-1 to TRBJ2-3; D is undetermined. The CDR3 length is 14 residues. Germline values: CDR1 SQVTM, CDR2 ANQGSEA. The V and J ends lost 2 bases and 6 bases respectively, with 15 bases between them. CDR3 nucleotide sequence: TGCAGCGTTGAACTCCGGGCCACTGCGGATACGCAGTATTTT. Protein: CSVELRATADTQYF.

This clonotype was observed at least ten times. The chain has TRBV12-3 or TRBV12-4 and TRBJ1-1; unclear D gene. V was trimmed by 5 bases and J by 4 bases, leaving 23 bases between them. The CDR3 totals 17 residues. This chain's CDR3 is CASSSPVDQQFRTEAFF. CDR3 nucleotides: TGTGCCAGCAGTAGTCCAGTAGATCAGCAATTTCGCACTGAAGCTTTCTTT.

This clonotype was observed at least ten times. The genes are TRBV29-1 and TRBJ2-1; TRBD2 matches at 15 bases. CDR3 size: 13 residues. Germline CDR1 is SQVTM and CDR2 is ANQGSEA. The junction had 2 bases not matched to a gene; V was cut back by 7 bases and J by 7 bases. For the CDR3, the DNA is TGCAGCGCGGGACTAGCGGGAGGTAATGAGCAGTTCTTC. This encodes CSAGLAGGNEQFF.

In its sample, this clonotype was seen many times. The chain carries TRBV7-2 and TRBJ1-6; 7 nucleotides align to TRBD1. This CDR3 region has 17 residues. J lost 1 base, V lost 6 bases, and 9 bases had no gene match. CDR1 is SGHTA, CDR2 FQGNSA, per germline. CDR3 sequence reads: CASSMTGSYSYNSPLHF. The DNA of the CDR3 is TGTGCCAGCAGTATGACAGGGTCGTATTCCTATAATTCACCCCTCCACTTT.

At least ten counts were recorded for this clonotype. This sequence joins TRBV5-1 and TRBJ2-5; D gene ambiguous. The CDR3 has 14 residues. Germline V gene lookup returns CDR1 SGHRS and CDR2 YFSETQ. The ends were cut back, 2 bases at V and 5 bases at J, with 13 bases in the middle. The CDR3 loop reads CASSLQKVGETQYF. Written as DNA, the CDR3 is TGCGCCAGCAGCTTACAGAAAGTCGGGGAGACCCAGTACTTC.

This clonotype was counted many times. The chain joins TRBV12-3 or TRBV12-4 to TRBJ2-5, with D perhaps matching TRBD1 (6 bases). The V end lost 6 bases, the J end lost 5 bases, and 16 bases lay between the germline ends. The CDR3 extends over 14 amino acids. DNA of the CDR3: TGTGCCAGCAGCACCCTGACAGGATCTGAGACCCAGTACTTC. Protein sequence: CASSTLTGSETQYF.

This clonotype was seen repeatedly, ten times or more. V gene TRBV5-1 combines with J gene TRBJ2-1, with TRBD2 as a possible D gene (5 bases). CDR1 is SGHRS, CDR2 YFSETQ, per germline. Trimming pared 2 bases from V and 7 bases from J, leaving 10 bases between. CDR3 length: 13 amino acids. CDR3 sequence: CASSLGLANEQFF. The CDR3 DNA sequence: TGCGCCAGCAGCTTAGGGCTAGCAAATGAGCAGTTCTTC.

There are many counts of this clonotype. J is TRBJ2-1 and V is TRBV24-1; a possible D gene is TRBD1 (5 bases). The CDR3 length is 20 residues. Germline CDR1 is KGHDR and CDR2 is SFDVKD. Trimming took off 0 bases at V and 3 bases at J, with 23 bases between the two ends. In DNA form, the CDR3 reads TGTGCCACCAGTGATTTGCGTGTGGGAAGTGGGCAGGGAAGCTACAATGAGCAGTTCTTC. As protein: CATSDLRVGSGQGSYNEQFF.

This clonotype was recorded many times. The rearrangement joins TRBV11-3 to TRBJ2-1, with a weak D call TRBD2 (6 bases). Per the germline V gene, CDR1 is SGHNT and CDR2 is YENEEA. The CDR3 runs to 13 residues. Trimming pared 0 bases from V and 10 bases from J, leaving 10 bases between. CDR3 amino acids: CASSLEVGGEQFF. The DNA for the CDR3 is TGTGCCAGCAGCTTAGAGGTTGGGGGGGAGCAGTTCTTC. Based on the CDR3 plus reference TRBV11-3 and TRBJ2-1, the full variable domain is EAGVVQSPRYKIIEKKQPVAFWCNPISGHNTLYWYLQNLGQGPELLIRYENEEAVDDSQLPKDRFSAERLKGVDSTLKIQPAELGDSAVYLCASSLEVGGEQFFGPGTRLTVL.

In this sample, this clonotype turned up many times. The chain couples TRBV7-2 to TRBJ2-7; the match to TRBD1 covers 10 bases. Germline V gene data show CDR1 as SGHTA and CDR2 as FQGNSA. This CDR3 spans 15 amino acids. The ends lost 3 bases at V and 3 bases at J; junction bases unmatched: 5. CDR3 sequence reads: CASSFVGQGFYEQYF. For the CDR3, the DNA is TGTGCCAGCAGCTTTGTGGGACAGGGGTTCTACGAGCAGTACTTC.

This clonotype was observed at least ten times. The chain couples TRBV5-1 to TRBJ1-1, with D possibly matching TRBD1 (6 bases). The germline V gene encodes CDR1 SGHRS and CDR2 YFSETQ. The CDR3 has 14 amino acids. Deletions cut 2 bases from V and 5 bases from J, with 13 bases between. The CDR3 DNA follows: TGCGCCAGCAGCTTCGGAGGGGGTAGTACTGAAGCTTTCTTT. This codes for CASSFGGGSTEAFF.